The following is a T cell receptor beta chain sequence with its context. This clone came up a few times. Its cognate antigen has yet to be identified. Within one base of it there is no much larger clone, and no base qualities were kept. In Seattle, one collaborating source enrolled patients while the infection was active and tracked those patients longitudinally over the course of disease. Each collaborating institution followed its own protocols to collect whole blood in K2EDTA tubes. Collaborator samples were shipped for TCRbeta analysis as frozen whole blood, isolated PBMCs, or DNA extracted from either sample type. The V end gives up 6 bases and the J end 2 bases, leaving 6 bases in the junction not matched to a gene. From its cysteine to its phenylalanine, the CDR3 spans 15 amino acids. Only the CDR3 DNA is retained, 45 bases long and in frame from the first base. CDR1 and CDR2, looked up from the germline V gene, are MNHEY and SVGAGI.

The data belong to a study of blood T cell repertoires in COVID-19 (dated by TCRdb to between 2020 and 2021). Some background on the complete study: Samples from collaborators originated in the United States, Italy and Spain and spanned both the acute and convalescent phases of COVID-19. The prospective study material was composed of cDNA or gDNA derived from T cells, B-cell-depleted T cells, or PBMCs. Subjects who had been exposed to COVID-19, were actively infected with it, or had recovered from it provided the deeply sampled blood TCRbeta repertoires that made up the dataset. The repertoires were made available in a free public database intended to serve as a resource for research on the immune response to SARS-CoV-2. The samples were drawn from two sources: the first 160 participants of the ongoing ImmuneRACE study, and 1,254 subjects contributed by 6 global collaborators. Sample metadata almost always included a de-identified subject ID, COVID-19 status, age in years and sex. HLA class I and class II types, where available, came from metadata supplied by the sample provider rather than from assay-based typing. Paper-wide results and their limitations: Clinical and demographic metadata were provided uncurated, with the amount varying by source and participant.

TCRbeta CDR3 regions were amplified from genomic DNA by means of the immunoSEQ Assay, a bias-controlled multiplex PCR. In the authors' own workflow: Nucleated cell counts per sample were estimated from amplification of reference gene primers within the assay. To quantify the absolute abundance of each unique TCRbeta CDR3 rearrangement, sequence reads were collapsed and filtered. For each sample, productive Simpson clonality was calculated as the square root of Simpson's diversity index across productive rearrangements. The clones in this table, taken by TCRdb from immuneACCESS, are in-frame only. Not every clone is retained; where verified, under half of the shortfall comes from an unresolved V gene, and the cause of the rest is unknown. V and J calls and clone size are as listed in that table; D and trimming were resolved from the DNA. The sample includes around 50,000 clones, with more than 75% observed a single time. The ten largest account for approximately 6% of the sample.

Material: peripheral blood. This receptor was taken from a woman aged 60-75 years with COVID-19, enrolled during active disease. This receptor chain uses TRBV6-5 and TRBJ1-1, with 10 central nucleotides matching TRBD1. The nucleotides are TGTGCCAGCAGGAGAATGACAGGGGGCAACACTGAAGCTTTCTTT. The resulting protein is CASRRMTGGNTEAFF.